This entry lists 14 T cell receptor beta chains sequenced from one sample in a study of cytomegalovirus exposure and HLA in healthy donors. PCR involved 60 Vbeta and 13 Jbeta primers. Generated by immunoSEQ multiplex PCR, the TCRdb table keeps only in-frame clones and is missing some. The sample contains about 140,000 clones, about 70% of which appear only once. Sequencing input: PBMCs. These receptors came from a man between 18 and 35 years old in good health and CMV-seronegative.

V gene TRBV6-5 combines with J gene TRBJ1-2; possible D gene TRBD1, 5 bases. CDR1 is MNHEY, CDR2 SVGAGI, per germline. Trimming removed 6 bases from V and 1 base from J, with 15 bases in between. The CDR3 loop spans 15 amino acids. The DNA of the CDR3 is TGTGCCAGCAGCCCAAAGGGGATTGGTAACTATGGCTACACCTTC. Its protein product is CASSPKGIGNYGYTF.

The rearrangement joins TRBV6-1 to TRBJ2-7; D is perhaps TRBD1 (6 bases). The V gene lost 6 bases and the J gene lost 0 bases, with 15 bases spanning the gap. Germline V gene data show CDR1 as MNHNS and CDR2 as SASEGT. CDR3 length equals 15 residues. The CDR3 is CASSHRETSSYEQYF. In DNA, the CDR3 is TGTGCCAGCAGCCACAGGGAAACTAGCTCCTACGAGCAGTACTTC.

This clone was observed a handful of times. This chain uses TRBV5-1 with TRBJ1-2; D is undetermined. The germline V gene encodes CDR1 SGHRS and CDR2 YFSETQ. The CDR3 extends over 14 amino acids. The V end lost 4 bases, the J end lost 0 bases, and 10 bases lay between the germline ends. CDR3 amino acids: CASSPSGPNYGYTF. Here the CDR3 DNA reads TGCGCCAGCAGCCCGTCTGGGCCTAACTATGGCTACACCTTC.

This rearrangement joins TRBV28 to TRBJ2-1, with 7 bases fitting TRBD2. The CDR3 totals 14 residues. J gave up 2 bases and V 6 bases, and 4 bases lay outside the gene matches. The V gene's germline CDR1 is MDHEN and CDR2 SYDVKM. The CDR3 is CASSSGLAYNEQFF. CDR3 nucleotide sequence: TGTGCCAGCAGCTCAGGACTAGCCTACAATGAGCAGTTCTTC.

CDR3 in DNA: TGTGCCAGTAGCGGTTCGGGACAGGGACCTCAAGAGACCCAGTACTTC. This sequence encodes CASSGSGQGPQETQYF. The chain carries TRBV19 and TRBJ2-5, with 9 bases fitting TRBD1. The germline V gene has CDR1 LNHDA and CDR2 SQIVND (reference sequence). V was clipped by 6 bases and J by 2 bases; unmatched bases: 10. The CDR3 is made up of 16 amino acids.

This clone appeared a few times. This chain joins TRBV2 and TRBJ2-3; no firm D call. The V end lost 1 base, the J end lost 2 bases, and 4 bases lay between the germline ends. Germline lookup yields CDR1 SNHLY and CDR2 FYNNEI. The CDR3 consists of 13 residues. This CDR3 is CASSEGLTDTQYF. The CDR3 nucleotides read TGTGCCAGCAGTGAAGGTCTCACAGATACGCAGTATTTT.

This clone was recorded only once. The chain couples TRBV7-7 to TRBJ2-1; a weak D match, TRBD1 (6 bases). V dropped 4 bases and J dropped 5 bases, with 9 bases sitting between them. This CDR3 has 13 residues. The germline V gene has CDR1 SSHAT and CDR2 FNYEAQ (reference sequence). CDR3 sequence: CASSYYRDNEQFF. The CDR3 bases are TGTGCCAGCAGCTACTACAGGGACAATGAGCAGTTCTTC.

The CDR3 reads CAISPQGSGYEQYF. DNA of the CDR3: TGTGCCATCAGTCCGCAGGGGTCGGGCTACGAGCAGTACTTC. The rearrangement joins TRBV10-3 to TRBJ2-7; tentatively, D is TRBD1 (6 bases). Germline V gene sequence: CDR1 ENHRY, CDR2 SYGVKD. V dropped 5 bases and J dropped 3 bases, with 14 bases sitting between them. This CDR3 comprises 14 residues.

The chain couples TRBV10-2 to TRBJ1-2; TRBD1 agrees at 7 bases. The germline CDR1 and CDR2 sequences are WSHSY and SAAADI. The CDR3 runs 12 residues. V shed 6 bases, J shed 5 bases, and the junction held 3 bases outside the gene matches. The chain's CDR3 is CASRAGGYGYTF. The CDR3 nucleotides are TGCGCCAGCAGAGCAGGGGGTTATGGCTACACCTTC.

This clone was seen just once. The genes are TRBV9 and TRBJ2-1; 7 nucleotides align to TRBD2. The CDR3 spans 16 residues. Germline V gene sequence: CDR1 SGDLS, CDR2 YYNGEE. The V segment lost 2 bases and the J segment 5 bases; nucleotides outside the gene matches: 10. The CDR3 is CASSVRWASGNNEQFF. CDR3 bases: TGTGCCAGCAGCGTCCGCTGGGCTAGCGGCAACAATGAGCAGTTCTTC.

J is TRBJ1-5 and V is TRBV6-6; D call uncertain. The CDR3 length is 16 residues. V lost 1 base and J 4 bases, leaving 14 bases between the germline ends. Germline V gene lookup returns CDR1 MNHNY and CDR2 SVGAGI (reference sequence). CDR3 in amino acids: CASSYYGLSPNQPQHF. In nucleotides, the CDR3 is TGTGCCAGCAGTTACTACGGGTTGTCCCCGAATCAGCCCCAGCATTTT.

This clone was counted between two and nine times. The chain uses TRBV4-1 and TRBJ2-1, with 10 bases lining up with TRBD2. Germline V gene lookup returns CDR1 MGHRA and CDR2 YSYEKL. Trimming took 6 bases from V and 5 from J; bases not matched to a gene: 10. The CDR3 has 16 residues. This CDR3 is CASRSPTSGQNNEQFF. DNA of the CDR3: TGCGCCAGCAGATCACCGACTAGCGGGCAAAACAATGAGCAGTTCTTC.

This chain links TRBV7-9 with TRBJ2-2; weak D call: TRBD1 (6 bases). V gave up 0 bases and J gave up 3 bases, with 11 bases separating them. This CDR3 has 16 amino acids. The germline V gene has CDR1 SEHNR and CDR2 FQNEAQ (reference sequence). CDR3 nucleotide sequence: TGTGCCAGCAGCTTAGCGCAGGGGTTCTACACCGGGGAGCTGTTTTTT. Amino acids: CASSLAQGFYTGELFF.

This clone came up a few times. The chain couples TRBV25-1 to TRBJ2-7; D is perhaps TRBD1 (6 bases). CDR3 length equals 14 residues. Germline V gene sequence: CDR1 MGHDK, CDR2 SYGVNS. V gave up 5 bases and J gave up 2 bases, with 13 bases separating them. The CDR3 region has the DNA TGTGCCAGCAGTCCCCAGGGGCCGACCTACGAGCAGTACTTC. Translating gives CASSPQGPTYEQYF.